Shown below are 3 T cell receptor beta chains from a single sample sequenced in a study of CD8+ T cells in alopecia areata. cDNA prepared by RNA extraction and subsequent reverse transcription served as the template for sequencing. Assay used: immunoSEQ multiplex PCR; TCRdb lists only in-frame clones, some missing. The repertoire holds 130,000 to 150,000 clones, with less than 65% as singletons. The sequenced material came from CD8+ T cells sorted from blood. The receptors come from a human donor in good health.

This rearrangement joins TRBV6-1 to TRBJ2-7, with D tentatively TRBD2 (6 bases). CDR3 size: 14 residues. V was shortened by 2 bases and J by 6 bases, with 14 bases between the two germline ends. Looked up from germline, CDR1 is MNHNS and CDR2 is SASEGT. DNA of the CDR3: TGTGCCAGCAGTGAACTCCTCGCCGGGAGCGAGCAGTACTTC. This sequence encodes CASSELLAGSEQYF.

The chain joins TRBV5-1 to TRBJ2-7, with D unresolved. Germline V gives CDR1 SGHRS, CDR2 YFSETQ. V was pared by 0 bases and J by 2 bases, with 9 bases between. This CDR3 has 14 residues. CDR3 in amino acids: CASSLETGAYEQYF. The DNA for the CDR3 is TGCGCCAGCAGCTTGGAAACTGGCGCCTACGAGCAGTACTTC.

The genes are TRBV9 and TRBJ2-2; no firm D call. Trimming cost V 0 bases and J 5 bases, with 11 bases left between them. The CDR3 consists of 15 residues. Germline CDR1 SGDLS, CDR2 YYNGEE. In DNA form, the CDR3 reads TGTGCCAGCAGCGTAGCGTCTTCGGGTACCGGGGAGCTGTTTTTT. Translated, it gives CASSVASSGTGELFF.